Presented here are 4 T cell receptor beta chains from one specimen sequenced in a study of T-cell reconstitution after alpha-beta-depleted transplantation in children. A TCRbeta library incorporating unique molecular identifiers was prepared. Each CDR3 protein gets one entry after TCRdb re-called the PCR reads with MiXCR. The repertoire has more than 450,000 distinct CDR3 sequences, 15% to 20% of them found once; the top ten carry 3% to 4%. The sample here was PBMCs from the stem cell graft donor, taken from the stem cell graft. The receptors originated from a human donor who donated a stem cell graft to a child with acute lymphoblastic leukemia.

This clonotype was counted a few times. J is TRBJ1-2 and V is TRBV12-3 or TRBV12-4, with D unclear. The CDR3 totals 12 residues. Trimming removed 7 bases from V and 8 bases from J, with 14 bases in between. CDR3 coding DNA: TGTGCCAGCAATCGGGGTCAGCAAGGCTACACCTTC. Translated, it gives CASNRGQQGYTF.

The gene calls are TRBV3-1 and TRBJ2-1; 11 positions match TRBD2. CDR1 is LGHDT, CDR2 YNNKEL, per germline (reference sequence). V dropped 4 bases and J dropped 4; count of bases not matched to a gene: 12. There are 18 residues in the CDR3. CDR3 amino acids: CASSPSSPWTSGYNEQFF. CDR3 coding DNA: TGTGCCAGCAGCCCCTCTTCGCCTTGGACTAGCGGGTACAATGAGCAGTTCTTC.

This chain connects TRBV20-1 to TRBJ1-5; TRBD1 might be the D (5 bases). V dropped 6 bases and J dropped 3 bases, with 21 bases sitting between them. The CDR3 extends over 16 amino acids. Germline assignment: CDR1 DFQATT and CDR2 SNEGSKA (reference sequence). The CDR3 reads CSAGRSGDVVNQPQHF. In DNA, the CDR3 is TGCAGTGCCGGGAGGTCGGGGGACGTGGTCAATCAGCCCCAGCATTTT.

CDR3 protein: CSAKSGRDNEQFF. Here the CDR3 DNA reads TGCAGTGCTAAAAGCGGGAGGGATAATGAGCAGTTCTTC. V and J are TRBV20-1 and TRBJ2-1; 10 bases map to TRBD2. Germline trimming cut 4 bases from V and 7 bases from J; bases unmatched to any gene: 4. CDR1 and CDR2 (germline): DFQATT, SNEGSKA (reference sequence). The CDR3 runs to 13 residues.